This TCR beta chain stems from a study of shared clonotypes between healthy human individuals. Broader study findings: Since donors were few, the genetic and exposure-history diversity represented was limited.

Naive CD8 cells lacked CD45RO, underwent positive selection for CCR7 and left out terminally differentiated effector memory CD45RA+ cells. As for this clone: The antigen is unknown.

Sequenced by immunoSEQ multiplex PCR; TCRdb stores in-frame clones only, minus some. In the table there are about 2,100,000 clones, 93% of which are singletons. What was sequenced was naive CD8+ T cells from PBMCs. This clonotype was sampled from a man aged 18 to 29 in good health. Some clones in this sample may be carry-over from other donors' samples.

CDR3 in DNA: TGTGCCAGCAGCGTCGACAGGGAGGGAGAGGAGACCCAGTACTTC. Translated: CASSVDREGEETQYF. The chain uses TRBV9 and TRBJ2-5, with D perhaps assigned TRBD1 or TRBD2 (7 bases each). Germline CDR1 SGDLS, CDR2 YYNGEE. V gave up 2 bases and J gave up 5 bases, with 16 bases separating them. The CDR3 spans 15 residues.